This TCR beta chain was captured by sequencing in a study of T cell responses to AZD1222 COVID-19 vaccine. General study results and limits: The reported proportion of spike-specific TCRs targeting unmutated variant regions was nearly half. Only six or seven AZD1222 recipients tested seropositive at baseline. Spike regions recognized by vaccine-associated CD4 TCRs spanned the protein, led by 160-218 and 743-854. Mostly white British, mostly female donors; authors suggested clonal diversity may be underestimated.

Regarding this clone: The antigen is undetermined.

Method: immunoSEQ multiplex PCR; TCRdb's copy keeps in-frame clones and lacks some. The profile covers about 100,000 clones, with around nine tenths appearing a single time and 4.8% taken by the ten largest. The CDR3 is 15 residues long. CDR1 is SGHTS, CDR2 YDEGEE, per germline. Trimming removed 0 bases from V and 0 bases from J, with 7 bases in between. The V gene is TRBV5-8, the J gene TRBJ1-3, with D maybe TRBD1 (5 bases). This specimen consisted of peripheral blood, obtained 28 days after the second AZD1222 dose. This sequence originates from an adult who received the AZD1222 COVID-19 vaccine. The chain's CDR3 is CASSLAGTSGNTIYF. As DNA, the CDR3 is TGTGCCAGCAGCTTGGCCGGGACCTCTGGAAACACCATATATTTT.